This T cell receptor beta chain derives from a study of T cells in Graves' hyperthyroidism and ophthalmopathy. Study-wide results and caveats: Ophthalmopathy onset followed model prediction by a median approximately 7 months. Most thyroid clonotypes with frequency above 0.001 were detected in blood.

Details on this clonotype: Its matching antigen is unknown.

RNA transcripts provided the source from which TCR beta CDR3 regions were amplified. RT-PCR in the first round (using the HTBI primer set) targeted the TCR CDR3. TCRdb reprocessed the multiplex PCR reads via MiXCR and lists one record per CDR3 protein. The data contain approximately 640,000 distinct CDR3 sequences, roughly 45% of them seen just once; the ten biggest clones take up less than 9.5%. V shed 0 bases and J shed 7 bases, with 13 bases lying between them. CDR1 is SGDLS, CDR2 YYNGEE, per germline. This CDR3 contains 14 residues. Based on clinical symptoms, serum thyroxine and TRAb, thyroid ultrasound and orbital computed tomography, diagnoses were reached.

This chain joins TRBV9 and TRBJ1-2; possible D gene TRBD1, 5 bases. This clonotype originated in an adult man with Graves' disease, either hyperthyroidism or ophthalmopathy (not recorded which). Source material: peripheral blood or thyroid tissue (not recorded which). The CDR3 loop is CASSVDGTTVGYTF. In DNA form, the CDR3 reads TGTGCCAGCAGCGTAGACGGGACCACAGTTGGCTACACCTTC. Full variable domain (missing parts from reference TRBV9 and TRBJ1-2): DSGVTQTPKHLITATGQRVTLRCSPRSGDLSVYWYQQSLDQGLQFLIQYYNGEERAKGNILERFSAQQFPDLHSELNLSSLELGDSALYFCASSVDGTTVGYTFGSGTRLTVV.